This TCR beta chain was sequenced for a study of blood T cell repertoires in COVID-19. Measured with immunoSEQ multiplex PCR; TCRdb has only the in-frame clones, and not every one. This sample has about 350,000 clones; 75% to 90% occur once, and the top ten carry roughly 7.2%. Germline loops: CDR1 KGHSH, CDR2 LQKENI. V lost 0 bases and J lost 4, with 13 bases in between. The CDR3 is 15 amino acids. Sequenced input: peripheral blood. This chain uses TRBV18 with TRBJ2-7; no definite D call. This TCR came from an older woman with COVID-19, enrolled during active disease. Written as DNA, the CDR3 is TGTGCCAGCTCACCACCGGATGTGGGCCAGTACGAGCAGTACTTC. This translates into CASSPPDVGQYEQYF.